Reported below is one T cell receptor beta chain. V lost 3 bases and J lost 2, with 10 bases in between. The germline V gene has CDR1 SGHVS and CDR2 FQNEAQ. The CDR3 has 14 amino acids. The data are from a study of blood T cell repertoires in COVID-19. Across the study: Acute and convalescent COVID-19 specimens originated in the United States, Italy and Spain. From T cells, B-cell-depleted T cells, or PBMCs came the material, which was cDNA or gDNA.

In the original workflow: It was from reference gene primer amplification that nucleated cell counts were estimated. Profiled with immunoSEQ multiplex PCR; TCRdb holds only in-frame clones, not every one. For V, J and clone size, that table is used; D and trimming come from the DNA. Found here are under 85,000 clones, approximately 78% of them singletons; the top ten hold about a fifth. This clonotype originated in a human donor in a cohort sampled during active COVID-19. The material sequenced was peripheral blood. The rearrangement links TRBV7-8 to TRBJ1-2; D is unclear. CDR3 residues: CASSLGGRNYGYTF. CDR3 in DNA: TGTGCCAGCAGCTTGGGAGGCAGGAACTATGGCTACACCTTC.